This entry lists 31 T cell receptor beta chains sequenced from one sample in a study of regulatory T cells in long-lasting Graves disease. Construction of TCR beta libraries relied on iRepertoire HTBI primers and on Arm-PCR targeting CDR3 regions. TCRdb reanalysed the multiplex PCR reads using MiXCR and keeps one entry per CDR3 protein. Here the sample spans more than 300,000 distinct CDR3 sequences, roughly 24% being singletons. The time point denotes: persistent/refractory GD, antithyroid drugs over 5 years with positive TRAb. With RNA extracted from PBMCs as input, the TCR library was made. Sequencing used peripheral blood mononuclear cells (PBMCs), obtained when the disease was refractory, from a patient treated with antithyroid drugs. These TCRs come from a woman in her forties with Graves disease.

This clonotype was counted many times. The chain is built from TRBV2 and TRBJ2-5, with a possible D match to TRBD1 (7 bases). Trimming pared 0 bases from V and 7 bases from J, leaving 12 bases between. Germline V gene data show CDR1 as SNHLY and CDR2 as FYNNEI. The CDR3 runs 14 residues. CDR3 loop: CASSEAWQGGTQYF. The CDR3 DNA reads as TGTGCCAGCAGTGAAGCGTGGCAGGGGGGGACCCAGTACTTC.

The V call is TRBV27, the J call TRBJ2-1, with 13 bases matching TRBD2. Germline values: CDR1 MNHEY, CDR2 SMNVEV (reference sequence). Trimming took 3 bases from V and 5 from J; bases not matched to a gene: 10. The CDR3 covers 18 residues. The CDR3 DNA follows: TGTGCCAGCAGTTTCACTAGCGGGAGGGTTCCGAGGGACAATGAGCAGTTCTTC. It translates to CASSFTSGRVPRDNEQFF.

As to this clonotype: A much bigger clone sits one base away, suggesting this may be a read error. The chain combines TRBV12-3 or TRBV12-4 with TRBJ1-2, with D maybe TRBD1 (6 bases). The CDR3 has 14 residues. CDR3 protein: CASPFGQLNYGNTF. The CDR3 DNA sequence: TGTGCCAGCCCCTTTGGACAGCTTAACTATGGCAACACCTTC.

This clonotype was seen at least ten times. This chain uses TRBV28 with TRBJ1-4; D is unresolved. This CDR3 has 13 amino acids. V lost 7 bases and J lost 3, with 9 bases in between. Germline CDR1 is MDHEN and CDR2 is SYDVKM. The CDR3 DNA reads as TGTGCCAGCAACGAAGTATCTAATGAAAAACTGTTTTTT. Translated: CASNEVSNEKLFF.

Only a few counts were recorded for this clonotype. The chain employs TRBV5-8 and TRBJ1-6; 9 bases are shared with TRBD1. The CDR3 spans 17 residues. Unmatched junction bases numbered 6, after V lost 4 bases and J lost 1 base. Per the germline V gene, CDR1 is SGHTS and CDR2 is YDEGEE. The DNA for the CDR3 is TGTGCCAGCAGCGCCGGGACAGGGATATCCTATAATTCACCCCTCCACTTT. This translates into CASSAGTGISYNSPLHF.

This clonotype has more than one count but fewer than ten. V gene TRBV15 combines with J gene TRBJ1-2; TRBD1 might be the D (5 bases). This CDR3 is built from 15 residues. The V gene lost 0 bases and the J gene lost 1 base, with 9 bases spanning the gap. The germline V gene encodes CDR1 LNHNV and CDR2 YYDKDF (reference sequence). The CDR3 is CATSRDVGLNYGYTF. CDR3 sequence (DNA): TGTGCCACCAGCAGAGATGTGGGGCTTAACTATGGCTACACCTTC. Using reference TRBV15 and TRBJ1-2 for the parts outside the CDR3, the full variable domain is DAMVIQNPRYQVTQFGKPVTLSCSQTLNHNVMYWYQQKSSQAPKLLFHYYDKDFNNEADTPDNFQSRRPNTSFCFLDIRSPGLGDTAMYLCATSRDVGLNYGYTFGSGTRLTVV.

This clonotype has at least ten counts. This chain connects TRBV24-1 to TRBJ1-1, with no clear D. Germline-derived CDR1 and CDR2 are KGHDR and SFDVKD. This CDR3 is built from 12 residues. The V end was cut by 1 base, the J end by 11 bases, with 10 bases between. In DNA, the CDR3 is TGTGCCACCAGTGATTTTCGAGGGCTTGCTTTCTTT. Protein: CATSDFRGLAFF.

The V and J genes are TRBV11-2 and TRBJ2-1; 11 nucleotides match TRBD2. This CDR3 is 14 amino acids long. CDR1 and CDR2 (germline): SGHAT, FQNNGV. Trimming took 3 bases from V and 8 from J; bases not matched to a gene: 3. The CDR3 region is CASSFLAGGHEQFF. In nucleotides, the CDR3 is TGTGCCAGCAGCTTCCTAGCGGGAGGACATGAGCAGTTCTTC.

The rearrangement uses TRBV28 and TRBJ2-7; TRBD1 aligns across 7 bases. CDR3 length equals 15 residues. The germline gives CDR1 MDHEN, CDR2 SYDVKM. The ends lost 6 bases at V and 2 bases at J; junction bases unmatched: 10. The CDR3 bases are TGTGCCAGCAGCCAAACAGGGGAGACCCCCTACGAGCAGTACTTC. Protein sequence: CASSQTGETPYEQYF.

This clonotype was seen repeatedly, ten times or more. V gene TRBV28 combines with J gene TRBJ1-6; weak D call: TRBD1 (5 bases). The CDR3 has 15 amino acids. Germline CDR1 MDHEN, CDR2 SYDVKM. Deletions cut 5 bases from V and 4 bases from J, with 12 bases between. The CDR3 protein is CASSAPDTYNSPLHF. The CDR3 nucleotides are TGTGCCAGCAGTGCTCCGGACACATATAATTCACCCCTCCACTTT.

The table lists this clonotype with many counts. This chain connects TRBV5-1 to TRBJ2-7; 8 nucleotides align to TRBD1. Germline assignment: CDR1 SGHRS and CDR2 YFSETQ. This CDR3 is 13 amino acids long. J lost 4 bases, V lost 3 bases, and 3 bases had no gene match. CDR3 bases: TGCGCCAGCAGCTGGGACAGGCGGTACGAGCAGTACTTC. Translation: CASSWDRRYEQYF.

The rearrangement links TRBV7-3 to TRBJ2-1; 9 bases fit TRBD2. V lost 2 bases, J lost 8 bases, and 4 bases stayed unmatched. In germline, CDR1 is SGHTA, CDR2 FQGTGA. The CDR3 length is 14 residues. The CDR3 sequence: CASSLGTSIHEQFF. In DNA, the CDR3 is TGTGCCAGCAGCTTAGGGACTAGCATACATGAGCAGTTCTTC.

The rearrangement joins TRBV27 to TRBJ2-7; 14 positions agree with TRBD2. Germline lookup yields CDR1 MNHEY and CDR2 SMNVEV (reference sequence). CDR3 size: 14 residues. J gave up 8 bases and V 2 bases, and 2 bases lay outside the gene matches. The DNA for the CDR3 is TGTGCCAGCAGTTTAGGGACTAGCGGGAGCCAGCAGTACTTC. Translating gives CASSLGTSGSQQYF.

V usage is TRBV12-3 or TRBV12-4 and J usage is TRBJ2-4; tentatively, D is TRBD2 (5 bases). V was trimmed by 4 bases and J by 7 bases, leaving 14 bases between them. The CDR3 is made up of 14 amino acids. The CDR3 protein is CASSSGLLRNIQYF. In DNA form, the CDR3 reads TGTGCCAGCAGTTCGGGGTTACTCAGGAACATTCAGTACTTC.

This clonotype was seen many times. This chain joins TRBV15 and TRBJ1-1; D call uncertain. Trimming pared 1 base from V and 5 bases from J, leaving 14 bases between. Germline V gene lookup returns CDR1 LNHNV and CDR2 YYDKDF (reference sequence). The CDR3 covers 15 residues. The CDR3 region is CATSRVRYGKTEAFF. The CDR3 DNA sequence: TGTGCCACCAGCAGAGTGAGATATGGGAAGACTGAAGCTTTCTTT.

This clonotype came up many times. The V gene is TRBV29-1, the J gene TRBJ2-5, with D perhaps matching TRBD2 (5 bases). The CDR3 contains 12 residues. CDR1 is SQVTM, CDR2 ANQGSEA, per germline. V lost 8 bases and J lost 5, with 15 bases in between. DNA for the CDR3: TGCAGCATAGCCGGGGATACGGAGACCCAGTACTTC. Amino acid sequence: CSIAGDTETQYF.

Many counts were recorded for this clonotype. V gene TRBV12-3 or TRBV12-4 combines with J gene TRBJ1-3, with D uncertain. V lost 6 bases to trimming and J lost 0 bases, with 9 bases between them. The CDR3 contains 14 residues. The CDR3 spells CASRPTVSGNTIYF. CDR3 bases: TGTGCCAGCAGGCCGACGGTCTCTGGAAACACCATATATTTT.

The CDR3 is CASSSRYHQYF. In nucleotides, the CDR3 is TGTGCCAGCAGTTCCCGTTATCATCAGTACTTC. V is TRBV28 and J is TRBJ2-7; D not resolved. The CDR3 is 11 amino acids. V dropped 4 bases and J dropped 10 bases, with 11 bases sitting between them. Germline V lookup: CDR1 MDHEN, CDR2 SYDVKM.

This clonotype was counted ten times or more. This chain joins TRBV6-2 or TRBV6-3 and TRBJ2-2; D ambiguous. CDR3 size: 13 residues. The germline gives CDR1 MNHEY, CDR2 SVGEGT. The ends were cut back, 2 bases at V and 4 bases at J, with 5 bases in the middle. CDR3 DNA: TGTGCCAGCAGTTACGTCCCCACCGGGGAGCTGTTTTTT. Amino acid sequence: CASSYVPTGELFF.

This clonotype appeared many times. The chain joins TRBV6-1 to TRBJ1-2; the match to TRBD1 covers 8 bases. Looked up from germline, CDR1 is MNHNS and CDR2 is SASEGT. The CDR3 is 15 amino acids. Trimming cost V 6 bases and J 0 bases; bases outside gene matches: 6. DNA for the CDR3: TGTGCCAGCAGCCCCGGGGACAGGACTAACTATGGCTACACCTTC. As protein: CASSPGDRTNYGYTF.

This chain links TRBV12-3 or TRBV12-4 with TRBJ2-1; D may be TRBD2 (5 bases). CDR3 length: 12 amino acids. V lost 2 bases and J lost 10, with 9 bases in between. CDR3 sequence (DNA): TGTGCCAGCAGTTTAAGGACTCCCGAGCAGTTCTTC. It is translated as CASSLRTPEQFF.

The chain combines TRBV6-1 with TRBJ2-3; D gene uncertain. Trimming removed 4 bases from V and 2 bases from J, with 10 bases in between. Germline V gene data show CDR1 as MNHNS and CDR2 as SASEGT. This CDR3 region has 14 residues. CDR3 region: CASSGHLLTDTQYF. CDR3 bases: TGTGCCAGCAGTGGACACCTACTCACAGATACGCAGTATTTT.

The V gene is TRBV10-3, the J gene TRBJ2-3; no clear D gene. The CDR3 consists of 14 residues. Deletions cut 11 bases from V and 2 bases from J, with 17 bases between. Germline CDR1 reads ENHRY; CDR2 reads SYGVKD. For the CDR3, the DNA is TGTGCCGCCCAAAACCAGGTCAACACAGATACGCAGTATTTT. Translated: CAAQNQVNTDTQYF.

This clonotype was counted at least ten times. J is TRBJ2-7 and V is TRBV6-1, with D uncertain. V lost 7 bases to trimming and J lost 0 bases, with 13 bases between them. The germline V gene encodes CDR1 MNHNS and CDR2 SASEGT. CDR3 length equals 14 residues. The CDR3 is CASTPFQSSYEQYF. The CDR3 coding sequence is TGTGCCAGCACCCCATTTCAAAGCTCCTACGAGCAGTACTTC.

This chain links TRBV5-8 with TRBJ1-5, with D perhaps matching TRBD1 (5 bases). V lost 2 bases to trimming and J lost 4 bases, with 13 bases between them. This CDR3 region has 15 residues. Germline loops: CDR1 SGHTS, CDR2 YDEGEE. The CDR3 coding sequence is TGTGCCAGCAGCTTCAACCGGGACCCGAATCAGCCCCAGCATTTT. It encodes CASSFNRDPNQPQHF.

The gene calls are TRBV7-9 and TRBJ1-1, with D possibly matching TRBD1 (6 bases). There are 16 residues in the CDR3. The V gene's germline CDR1 is SEHNR and CDR2 FQNEAQ (reference sequence). Trimming shortened V by 1 base and J by 0 bases, and 12 bases separated the two germline ends. The CDR3 loop is CASSLEGVGLNTEAFF. CDR3 sequence (DNA): TGTGCCAGCAGCTTAGAGGGGGTCGGACTGAACACTGAAGCTTTCTTT.

This clonotype was counted a few times. The chain is built from TRBV12-3 or TRBV12-4 and TRBJ2-1; D is unclear. Trimming removed 3 bases from V and 5 bases from J, with 14 bases in between. This CDR3 spans 15 amino acids. The CDR3 loop is CASSFGPPRDNEQFF. In DNA, the CDR3 is TGTGCCAGCAGTTTTGGCCCCCCTAGGGACAATGAGCAGTTCTTC.

The chain joins TRBV28 to TRBJ2-1; D is perhaps TRBD1 (7 bases). This CDR3 is built from 17 residues. Germline CDR1 is MDHEN and CDR2 is SYDVKM. V lost 3 bases and J 2 bases, leaving 17 bases between the germline ends. The CDR3 spells CASSLGGQYFPYNEQFF. The CDR3 bases are TGTGCCAGCAGTTTGGGGGGACAGTACTTTCCCTACAATGAGCAGTTCTTC.

Comment on this clonotype: This likely stems from a read error, as it lies one base from a far larger clone. The V and J genes are TRBV7-2 and TRBJ1-5; a possible D gene is TRBD1 (6 bases). The V end was cut by 5 bases, the J end by 7 bases, with 21 bases between. This CDR3 region has 16 residues. The V gene's germline CDR1 is SGHTA and CDR2 FQGNSA. CDR3 sequence (DNA): TGTGCCAGCAGCCCTATCCGAGGGGGGGTGAAACAGCCCCAGCATTTT. Encoded protein: CASSPIRGGVKQPQHF.

This chain links TRBV29-1 with TRBJ2-1, with D hard to call. This CDR3 has 12 amino acids. From germline, CDR1 is SQVTM and CDR2 ANQGSEA. The germline V and J ends were trimmed by 5 bases and 3 bases, with 8 bases remaining between them. This chain's CDR3 is CSVPDVYNEQFF. In DNA form, the CDR3 reads TGCAGCGTTCCTGACGTCTACAATGAGCAGTTCTTC.

There are a few counts of this clonotype. The chain couples TRBV12-3 or TRBV12-4 to TRBJ1-2; a possible D gene is TRBD1 (6 bases). Trimming stripped 3 bases from V and 1 base from J, with 9 bases between. This CDR3 is 14 amino acids long. CDR3 bases: TGTGCCAGCAGTTTCCGACAGGATAACTATGGCTACACCTTC. Its protein is CASSFRQDNYGYTF.